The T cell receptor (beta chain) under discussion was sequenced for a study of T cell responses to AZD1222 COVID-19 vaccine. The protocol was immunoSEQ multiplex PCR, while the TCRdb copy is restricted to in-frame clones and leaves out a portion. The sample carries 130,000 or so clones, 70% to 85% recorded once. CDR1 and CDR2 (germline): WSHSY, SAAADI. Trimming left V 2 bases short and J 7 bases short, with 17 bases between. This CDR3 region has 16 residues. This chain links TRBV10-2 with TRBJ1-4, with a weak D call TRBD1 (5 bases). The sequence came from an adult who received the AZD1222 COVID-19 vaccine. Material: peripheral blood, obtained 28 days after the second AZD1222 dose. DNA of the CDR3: TGCGCCAGCAGTGAGGGCGTTGGGGCCCGAAGTGAAAAACTGTTTTTT. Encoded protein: CASSEGVGARSEKLFF.